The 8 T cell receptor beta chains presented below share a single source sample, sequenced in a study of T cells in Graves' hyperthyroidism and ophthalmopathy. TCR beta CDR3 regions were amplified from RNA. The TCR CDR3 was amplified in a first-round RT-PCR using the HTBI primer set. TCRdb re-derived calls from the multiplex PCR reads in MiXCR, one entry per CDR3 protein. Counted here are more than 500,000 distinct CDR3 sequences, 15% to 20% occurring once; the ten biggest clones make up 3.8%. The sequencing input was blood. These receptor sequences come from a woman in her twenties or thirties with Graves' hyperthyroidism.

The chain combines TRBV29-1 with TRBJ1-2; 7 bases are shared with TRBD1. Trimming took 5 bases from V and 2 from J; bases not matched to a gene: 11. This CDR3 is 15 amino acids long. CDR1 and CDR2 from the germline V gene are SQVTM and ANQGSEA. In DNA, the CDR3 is TGCAGCGTTCAAGGGACAGAACTAAGGAACTATGGCTACACCTTC. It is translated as CSVQGTELRNYGYTF.

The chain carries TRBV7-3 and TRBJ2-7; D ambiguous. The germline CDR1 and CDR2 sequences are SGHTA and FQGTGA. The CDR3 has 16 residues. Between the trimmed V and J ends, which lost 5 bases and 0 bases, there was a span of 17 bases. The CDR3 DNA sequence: TGTGCCAGCAGCCCTATGGCGCTTTCTTTCTCCTACGAGCAGTACTTC. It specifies CASSPMALSFSYEQYF. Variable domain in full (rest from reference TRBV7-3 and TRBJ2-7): GAGVSQTPSNKVTEKGKYVELRCDPISGHTALYWYRQSLGQGPEFLIYFQGTGAADDSGLPNDRFFAVRPEGSVSTLKIQRTERGDSAVYLCASSPMALSFSYEQYFGPGTRLTVT.

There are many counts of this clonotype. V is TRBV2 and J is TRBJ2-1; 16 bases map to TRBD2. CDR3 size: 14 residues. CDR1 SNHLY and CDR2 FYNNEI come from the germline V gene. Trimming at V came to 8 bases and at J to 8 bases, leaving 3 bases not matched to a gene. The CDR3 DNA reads TGTGCCAGCTTGGGACTAGCGGGAGGGGATGAGCAGTTCTTC. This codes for CASLGLAGGDEQFF.

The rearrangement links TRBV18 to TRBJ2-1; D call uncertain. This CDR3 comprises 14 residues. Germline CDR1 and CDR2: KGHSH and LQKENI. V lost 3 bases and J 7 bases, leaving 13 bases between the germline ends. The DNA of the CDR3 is TGTGCCAGCTCACCTGCTAGTTTGGAAAATGAGCAGTTCTTC. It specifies CASSPASLENEQFF.

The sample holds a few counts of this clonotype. The CDR3 region is CASSFWDRIPSEAFF. For the CDR3, the DNA is TGTGCCAGCAGCTTCTGGGACAGAATACCTTCTGAAGCTTTCTTT. The chain links TRBV5-6 to TRBJ1-1; 7 nucleotides agree with TRBD1. Germline trimming cut 2 bases from V and 6 bases from J; bases unmatched to any gene: 10. Germline values: CDR1 SGHDT, CDR2 YYEEEE. This CDR3 region has 15 residues.

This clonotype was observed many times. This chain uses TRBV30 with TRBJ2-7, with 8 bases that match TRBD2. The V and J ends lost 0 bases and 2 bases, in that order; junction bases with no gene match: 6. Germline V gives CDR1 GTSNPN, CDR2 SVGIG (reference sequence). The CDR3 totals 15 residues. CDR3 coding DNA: TGTGCCTGGAGTGTACTCGCGGGAGGCGCCTACGAGCAGTACTTC. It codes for CAWSVLAGGAYEQYF.

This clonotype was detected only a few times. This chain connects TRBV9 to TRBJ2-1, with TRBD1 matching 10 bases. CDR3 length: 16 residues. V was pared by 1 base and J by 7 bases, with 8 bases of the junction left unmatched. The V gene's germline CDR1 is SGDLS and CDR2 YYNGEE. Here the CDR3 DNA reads TGTGCCAGCAGCGTATCGTGGGGACAGGGGATAAATGAGCAGTTCTTC. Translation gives CASSVSWGQGINEQFF. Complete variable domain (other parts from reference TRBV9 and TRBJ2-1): DSGVTQTPKHLITATGQRVTLRCSPRSGDLSVYWYQQSLDQGLQFLIQYYNGEERAKGNILERFSAQQFPDLHSELNLSSLELGDSALYFCASSVSWGQGINEQFFGPGTRLTVL.

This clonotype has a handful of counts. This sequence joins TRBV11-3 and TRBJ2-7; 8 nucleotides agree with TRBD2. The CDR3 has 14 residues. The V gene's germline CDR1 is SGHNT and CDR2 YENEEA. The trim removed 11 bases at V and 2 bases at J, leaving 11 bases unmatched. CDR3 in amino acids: CASSGRGSPYEQYF. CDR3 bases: TGTGCCTCGAGCGGGAGAGGGTCCCCCTACGAGCAGTACTTC.